Sequencing of this TCR beta chain was carried out in a study of T cell responses to AZD1222 COVID-19 vaccine. Assay: immunoSEQ multiplex PCR; the TCRdb copy retains only in-frame clones and omits some. The profile covers about 120,000 clones, with roughly 92% appearing a single time and roughly 1.5% taken by the ten largest. The trim removed 6 bases at V and 4 bases at J, leaving 3 bases unmatched. The CDR3 loop spans 13 amino acids. Germline V gene sequence: CDR1 MDHEN, CDR2 SYDVKM. The J gene is TRBJ2-7, the V gene TRBV28; 10 bases map to TRBD1. This clonotype originated in an adult who received the AZD1222 COVID-19 vaccine. Specimen: peripheral blood, collected 28 days after the second AZD1222 dose. This CDR3 reads CASRGQGLYEQYF. CDR3 DNA: TGTGCCAGCAGGGGACAGGGGCTTTACGAGCAGTACTTC.